This paragraph covers one T cell receptor beta chain sequence. This receptor's antigen is unknown. No base qualities exist here, and no much larger clone lies one base off it. To prepare the library, 5' RACE was applied. Sequencing was performed on an Illumina HiSeq 2500. The second PCR ran for about 6 to 12 cycles and used a J-beta primer mix along with a sample-barcoded 5' primer. A unique molecular identifier was introduced onto each TCR beta cDNA molecule by a template-switch 5' adaptor carrying 12 random nucleotides. Each sample yielded at least 2.5 million CDR3-containing paired-end reads. All of the RNA was converted into first-strand cDNA using the Mint cDNA synthesis kit, with a TRBC-specific oligonucleotide serving as the primer. Following uracil-DNA glycosylase treatment, a first 18-cycle PCR with universal primers M1SS and BC2_uni_R was performed on all cDNA. The paper's processing steps were these. For normalization, 1 million high-quality reads, each with a distinct molecular identifier, were randomly selected from each sample. Reads with shared molecular identifiers were discarded instead of being binned into consensus sequences. CDR3 identification, clonotype clustering and error correction used MiTCR with a Q25 quality threshold and the strictest error-elimination algorithm. A nonparametric unseen species model with Euler transformation was used to estimate a lower bound on total TCR beta diversity. TCRdb's own reprocessing of the public reads used fastp at Q25 and MiXCR and kept productive beta chains. Here each entry gathers all rows of one CDR3 protein and keeps the most common genes and DNA. What appears here as the V and J calls and clone size reflects TCRdb's work, not the paper's. This sample gives about 1.4 million distinct CDR3 sequences in total; approximately 63% of them show up just once. The top ten constitute over 5% of the sample.

The CDR3 sequence holds 18 residues, the cysteine and phenylalanine included. Just the 54-base CDR3 DNA is kept, in frame starting at base 1. CDR1 and CDR2 (WNHNN, SYGVQD) derive from the germline V gene (reference sequence). V is cut by 6 bases and J by 0 bases, and the space between the germline ends is 22 bases. This sample was taken from a study of blood T cells in healthy people across ages (dated by TCRdb to the mid-2010s). Some background on the complete study: In model experiments, template switching captured about one uniquely barcoded TCR beta cDNA molecule for every two T cells. Four age groups were formed from the donors: young (average 16 years), middle-aged (more than 35), aged (roughly 56) and long-lived (82). The study analyzed two additional independent replicas of 1 million unique cDNA reads from the same blood draw for two donors, one aged 18 to 30 and one aged 80 or older. Using deep sequencing normalized with unique cDNA molecular identifiers, the study measured how TCR beta repertoire diversity changes with age. Donors of different ages were randomly distributed across sequencing lanes to avoid experimental bias.

Donors were 35 to 40 systemically healthy Caucasian individuals from Russia aged roughly 6 to 100 years. Each donor gave ten milliliters of peripheral blood, collected into EDTA-treated Vacutainer tubes. Ficoll-Paque density-gradient centrifugation was used to isolate PBMCs, with at least 6.5 million per sample. Total RNA was extracted from PBMCs with Trizol reagent, with at least 5 micrograms obtained per sample. The percentages of naive CD45RAhigh/CD27high T cells were determined by flow cytometry on a PBMC aliquot from every donor. Overall study outcomes, separate from this receptor: Conclusive comparison of naive and antigen-experienced compartments was prevented by the profiling of bulk unsorted PBMCs. The percentage of naive T cells measured by flow cytometry correlated strongly with observed TCR beta diversity. Because donor CMV infection status was unknown, age-related changes in expanded clonotypes were potentially confounded. The long-lived group showed more naive CD4+ T cells, fewer expanded clones and increased TCR diversity than the aged group, suggesting age selection. Observed TCR beta diversity per million T cells fell roughly linearly with age, and a significant reduction was already apparent by age roughly 40. Estimates of total diversity from one million sequenced T cells were regarded as lower bounds and underestimates.

The source of this sequence is a man between 18 and 29 years old in good health. The sample taken for sequencing was blood. The chain is assembled from TRBV10-1 and TRBJ2-3; the D region possibly corresponds to TRBD2 (6 bases align). This receptor has the CDR3 CASSSPPGDPLSTDTQYF. The DNA sequence is given as TGCGCCAGCAGCTCGCCCCCGGGGGACCCCCTTAGCACAGATACGCAGTATTTT.